Listed below are T cell receptor beta chains from one sample, sequenced in a study of T-cell memory formation after mild COVID-19. One entry per CDR3 protein results from TCRdb running MiXCR on the 5' RACE reads. The repertoire holds around 200,000 distinct CDR3 sequences, with under 30% as singletons. Specimen: PBMCs or a T cell subset sorted from them (not recorded which). These receptors all come from an adult woman who had mild COVID-19 (a few samples of this study predate the infection). Cell type and time point are not known. Both conserved end residues are part of each CDR3. The D gene is left open where the match is weak. Where a row states a size, it is once, few, many or the class of an expanded clone; other rows omit it.

>few|-|TRBJ2-2|TRBV15
TGTGCCACCAGCAACAGGGAGGAGAACACCGGGGAGCTGTTTTTT
CATSNREENTGELFF
>few|-|TRBJ2-5|TRBV20-1
TGCAGTGCTAGAGGTTTCCAGCGCCCCGCACCCCAAGAGACCCAGTACTTC
CSARGFQRPAPQETQYF
>few|-|TRBJ1-2|TRBV24-1
TGTGCCACCAGTTCACCTACTAGTTCTCCGGGCTACACCTTC
CATSSPTSSPGYTF
>-|TRBD2|TRBJ2-1|TRBV19
TGTGCCAGTAGTATAGGTAGCGGGAGCAATGAGCAGTTCTTC
CASSIGSGSNEQFF
>-|-|TRBJ1-4|TRBV5-4
TGTGCCAGCAGCTTGGATCCGGGGGGATTGACTAATGAAAAACTGTTTTTT
CASSLDPGGLTNEKLFF
>-|TRBD2|TRBJ2-3|TRBV6-2/TRBV6-3
TGTGCCATCGGACTAGGGGCCACAGATACGCAGTATTTT
CAIGLGATDTQYF
>-|TRBD2|TRBJ2-3|TRBV6-5
TGTGCCAGCAGCTCCTCGGGACTAGCGGGATCCAGCACAGATACGCAGTATTTT
CASSSSGLAGSSTDTQYF
>-|-|TRBJ1-1|TRBV12-3/TRBV12-4
TGTGCCAGCAGTCAGGACGGCCCTGAAGCTTTCTTT
CASSQDGPEAFF
>-|-|TRBJ2-7|TRBV12-3/TRBV12-4
TGTGCCAGCCTAGCACAGGGATCGTCCAGCGAGCAGTACTTC
CASLAQGSSSEQYF
>-|-|TRBJ2-2|TRBV7-2
TGTGCCAGCAAGAAGGGGGGCCAGAACACCGGGGAGCTGTTTTTT
CASKKGGQNTGELFF
>-|-|TRBJ2-1|TRBV27
TGTGCCAGCAGTTTATCGGGTCGGCATGAGCAGTTCTTC
CASSLSGRHEQFF
>-|-|TRBJ2-5|TRBV7-9
TGTGCCACATTACGTCCCGGTGAGGAGACCCAGTACTTC
CATLRPGEETQYF
>few|-|TRBJ2-2|TRBV4-1
TGCGCCAGCAGCCAAGCAGAAGACACCGGGGAGCTGTTTTTT
CASSQAEDTGELFF
>-|-|TRBJ2-2|TRBV9
TGTGCCAGCAGCGTAGTAGGTACCACCGGGGAGCTGTTTTTT
CASSVVGTTGELFF
>-|TRBD1|TRBJ2-1|TRBV12-3/TRBV12-4
TGTGCCAGCAGTCCAGGGGGCCAGCAGTTCTTC
CASSPGGQQFF
>-|-|TRBJ2-5|TRBV10-3
TGTGCCATCAGTAAACAGGTATTGGAGACCCAGTACTTC
CAISKQVLETQYF
>few|TRBD1|TRBJ1-6|TRBV15
TGTGCCACCAGCAGAGGGGGACAGGGGGCGCGAAATTCACCCCTCCACTTT
CATSRGGQGARNSPLHF
>-|TRBD1|TRBJ2-1|TRBV12-3/TRBV12-4
TGTGCCAGCAGTTTTCGGGGACAGACCAATGAGCAGTTCTTC
CASSFRGQTNEQFF
>few|TRBD2|TRBJ2-7|TRBV4-2
TGTGCCAGCAGCCAAGATCCGGGGGGGCCGGAAGAGCAGTACTTC
CASSQDPGGPEEQYF
>few|-|TRBJ1-1|TRBV9
TGTGCCAGCAGCATCTTCTCAGGGTTTGGCACTGAAGCTTTCTTT
CASSIFSGFGTEAFF
>-|TRBD1|TRBJ1-5|TRBV27
TGTGCCAGCAGCCCGGGACAGAGGAATCAGCCCCAGCATTTT
CASSPGQRNQPQHF
>few|-|TRBJ2-1|TRBV4-1
TGCGCCAGCAGCCAAGATAGCTGGCAGGCCTACAATGAGCAGTTCTTC
CASSQDSWQAYNEQFF
>-|-|TRBJ1-1|TRBV5-1
TGCGCCAGCAACGGGGTGCGTGGCACTGAAGCTTTCTTT
CASNGVRGTEAFF
>-|TRBD1|TRBJ1-1|TRBV20-1
TGCAGTGCCTTGCAGGGGGGGAACACTGAAGCTTTCTTT
CSALQGGNTEAFF
>few|TRBD1|TRBJ1-5|TRBV3-1
TGTGCCAGCAGCCAAGGGCGGGACAGGGGAAGGGGGAGCAATCAGCCCCAGCATTTT
CASSQGRDRGRGSNQPQHF
>-|-|TRBJ1-2|TRBV6-5
TGTGCCAGCAGTTACGGGCACCCCGGATATGGCTACACCTTC
CASSYGHPGYGYTF
>-|-|TRBJ1-1|TRBV12-3/TRBV12-4
TGTGCCAGCAGTTTTGCAGGGGCGACTGAAGCTTTCTTT
CASSFAGATEAFF
>-|TRBD1|TRBJ2-7|TRBV5-4
TGTGCCAGCAGCTTCGGGACAGTGGTAGGTGAGCAGTACTTC
CASSFGTVVGEQYF
>few|-|TRBJ2-1|TRBV29-1
TGCAGCGTTGAAAGGGAACGGTCCAATGAGCAGTTCTTC
CSVERERSNEQFF
>-|TRBD2|TRBJ2-3|TRBV29-1
TGCAGCGTGATACTAGCGGGGTTGGTAGATACGCAGTATTTT
CSVILAGLVDTQYF
>few|-|TRBJ2-7|TRBV3-1
TGTGCCAGCAGCCAAGGTAGGGGGGAGCAGTACTTC
CASSQGRGEQYF
>-|-|TRBJ1-1|TRBV29-1
TGCAGCGTTGAATGGGGGCTCGGCACTGAAGCTTTCTTT
CSVEWGLGTEAFF
>few|-|TRBJ2-7|TRBV18
TGTGCCAGCTCACCGGACTACTCCTACGAGCAGTACTTC
CASSPDYSYEQYF
>once|TRBD1|TRBJ2-7|TRBV20-1
TGCAGTGCAGATCCGGACAGGTTCCACGAGCAGTACTTC
CSADPDRFHEQYF
>-|-|TRBJ2-7|TRBV24-1
TGTGCCACCACCGAGGAACGGCAGGGTGGTTACGAGCAGTACTTC
CATTEERQGGYEQYF
>-|TRBD2|TRBJ2-1|TRBV3-1
TGTGCCAGCAGCTTGCAATACCTGGGGACTAGCAATGAGCAGTTCTTC
CASSLQYLGTSNEQFF
>once|-|TRBJ2-7|TRBV6-2/TRBV6-3
TGTGCCAGCAGTCAGCGGTACGAGCAGTACTTC
CASSQRYEQYF
>few|TRBD2|TRBJ2-5|TRBV20-1
TGCAGTGCCCCGACTAGCGGGGTTCAAGAGACCCAGTACTTC
CSAPTSGVQETQYF
>few|-|TRBJ2-6|TRBV7-2
TGTGCCAGCAGCCAGGGACGGACGAGGGGCGCCAACGTCCTGACTTTC
CASSQGRTRGANVLTF
>few|TRBD2|TRBJ2-1|TRBV10-3
TGTGCCATCAGTGAAGTCCAGCGGGGGAGGGCATACAATGAGCAGTTCTTC
CAISEVQRGRAYNEQFF
>-|TRBD2|TRBJ2-7|TRBV29-1
TGCAGCGTTGAAGATCGACTAGCGGGAACCTACGAGCAGTACTTC
CSVEDRLAGTYEQYF
>few|TRBD1|TRBJ2-1|TRBV5-1
TGCGCCAGCATGGCCGGCAGGGGGCAATATGAGCAGTTCTTC
CASMAGRGQYEQFF
>many|-|TRBJ2-1|TRBV24-1
TGTGCCACCAGTGATTTGTACGAGGGAGGACTTTTTATGCAGTTCTTC
CATSDLYEGGLFMQFF
>few|TRBD2|TRBJ2-3|TRBV7-8
TGTGCCAGCAGCGCCGGTAGCGGGGGCGACCGCACAGATACGCAGTATTTT
CASSAGSGGDRTDTQYF
>-|-|TRBJ2-2|TRBV28
TGTGCCAGCAGATACTGGCAGGGGTACACCGGGGAGCTGTTTTTT
CASRYWQGYTGELFF